The 14 T cell receptor beta chains below were found in one sample sequenced in a study of Ad26.COV2.S vaccination and SARS-CoV-2 variants (dated by TCRdb to the early 2020s). Per the publication, the treatment or condition label means: around 19 received Ad26.COV2.S at low or high dose, single or two shots; 5 received placebo; per-sample allocation not given. For vaccine and placebo recipients, repertoires were sequenced using samples collected on day 63 after the first injection. Preparation of the library involved the immunoSEQ multiplex PCR assay. TCRdb mirrors the immuneACCESS table, restricted to in-frame sequences. Some clones are absent from its copies; in checked studies, under half trace to an unresolved V gene, and the reason for the others is unknown. The sample table contains around 450,000 clones; only one count was recorded for 80% to 90% of them. Together, the top ten hold 1.7% of the sample.

The source material was peripheral blood, sampled in a trial of Ad26.COV2.S vaccine versus placebo. The receptor source for this set is a person aged 18-65 years who received the Ad26.COV2.S COVID-19 vaccine or a placebo.

The chain uses TRBV6-5 and TRBJ1-1; no firm D call. CDR3 length: 14 amino acids. The V end lost 7 bases, the J end lost 0 bases, and 12 bases lay between the germline ends. Germline assignment: CDR1 MNHEY and CDR2 SVGAGI. The CDR3 sequence is CASTKGRMNTEAFF. DNA of the CDR3: TGTGCCAGCACCAAAGGACGGATGAACACTGAAGCTTTCTTT.

V usage is TRBV10-3 and J usage is TRBJ2-5; D is ambiguous. Germline CDR1 is ENHRY and CDR2 is SYGVKD. The V end was cut by 9 bases, the J end by 2 bases, with 31 bases between. This CDR3 has 19 amino acids. The DNA of the CDR3 is TGTGCCATAAGTCGTTCCCCCCTTGGAATAGTGACGACGCAAGAGACCCAGTACTTC. Its protein product is CAISRSPLGIVTTQETQYF.

The J gene is TRBJ2-3, the V gene TRBV29-1; D is perhaps TRBD1 (6 bases). The CDR3 is made up of 12 amino acids. Germline loops: CDR1 SQVTM, CDR2 ANQGSEA. Trimming pared 7 bases from V and 4 bases from J, leaving 12 bases between. The chain's CDR3 is CSADRSADTQYF. CDR3 bases: TGCAGCGCCGACAGGTCGGCAGATACGCAGTATTTT.

The chain has TRBV30 and TRBJ2-3; 14 nucleotides agree with TRBD2. The CDR3 sequence is 17 residues long. The J segment lost 2 bases and the V segment lost 1 base, leaving 5 bases of the junction unmatched. Germline V lookup: CDR1 GTSNPN, CDR2 SVGIG (reference sequence). The CDR3: CAWSDRTSGRPTDTQYF. For the CDR3, the DNA is TGTGCCTGGAGTGACCGGACTAGCGGGAGGCCCACAGATACGCAGTATTTT.

The genes are TRBV19 and TRBJ2-7; either TRBD1 or TRBD2 may fit D (5 bases each). CDR3 length: 17 residues. Germline assignment: CDR1 LNHDA and CDR2 SQIVND (reference sequence). Trimming took off 0 bases at V and 4 bases at J, with 19 bases between the two ends. CDR3 loop: CASSIDLGVGDYYEQYF. The CDR3 DNA reads as TGTGCCAGTAGTATAGACCTCGGTGTGGGGGATTATTACGAGCAGTACTTC. The full variable domain, completed using reference TRBV19 and TRBJ2-7, is DGGITQSPKYLFRKEGQNVTLSCEQNLNHDAMYWYRQDPGQGLRLIYYSQIVNDFQKGDIAEGYSVSREKKESFPLTVTSAQKNPTAFYLCASSIDLGVGDYYEQYFGPGTRLTVT.

V and J are TRBV2 and TRBJ2-1; 12 bases are a match to TRBD2. The V and J ends lost 7 bases and 9 bases, in that order; junction bases with no gene match: 1. The germline CDR1 and CDR2 sequences are SNHLY and FYNNEI. This CDR3 spans 12 amino acids. CDR3: CASKGLAGEQFF. In DNA, the CDR3 is TGTGCCAGCAAGGGACTAGCGGGTGAGCAGTTCTTC. Drawing the rest from reference TRBV2 and TRBJ2-1, the complete variable domain is EPEVTQTPSHQVTQMGQEVILRCVPISNHLYFYWYRQILGQKVEFLVSFYNNEISEKSEIFDDQFSVERPDGSNFTLKIRSTKLEDSAMYFCASKGLAGEQFFGPGTRLTVL.

Details on this clone: Other DNA sequences in this specimen translate into the identical CDR3. The chain uses TRBV2 and TRBJ1-1; no clear D gene. This CDR3 is built from 15 residues. Germline CDR1 is SNHLY and CDR2 is FYNNEI. With 0 bases removed from V and 1 base from J, the gap between germline ends came to 9 bases. The chain's CDR3 is CASSEALGGNTEAFF. In nucleotides, the CDR3 is TGTGCCAGCAGTGAAGCATTGGGCGGGAACACTGAAGCTTTCTTT.

This clone was seen a handful of times. The chain uses TRBV3-1 (or the pseudogene TRBV3-2) and TRBJ1-1, with D tentatively TRBD1 (5 bases). V was cut by 1 base and J by 3 bases, with 15 bases left in between. Germline CDR1 reads LGHDT; CDR2 reads YNNKEL (reference sequence). CDR3 length: 16 residues. The CDR3 here is CASSQVEGGGDTEAFF. The DNA for the CDR3 is TGTGCCAGCAGCCAAGTTGAAGGCGGAGGGGACACTGAAGCTTTCTTT.

V usage is TRBV14 and J usage is TRBJ2-1; D gene unclear. Looked up from germline, CDR1 is SGHDN and CDR2 is FVKESK. Deletions cut 1 base from V and 8 bases from J, with 12 bases between. The CDR3 contains 14 residues. DNA for the CDR3: TGTGCCAGCAGCCAAGCGGCAAGGGTTGATGAGCAGTTCTTC. This encodes CASSQAARVDEQFF.

CDR3 amino acids: CASSLDPGNTIYF. The CDR3 coding sequence is TGTGCCAGCAGTTTGGACCCTGGAAACACCATATATTTT. V gene TRBV6-5 combines with J gene TRBJ1-3, with no clear D. Deletions cut 4 bases from V and 2 bases from J, with 6 bases between. The germline V gene has CDR1 MNHEY and CDR2 SVGAGI. The CDR3 runs to 13 residues.

The gene calls are TRBV7-2 and TRBJ2-1, with D possibly being TRBD2 (5 bases). The CDR3 extends over 16 amino acids. Trimming cost V 2 bases and J 7 bases, with 18 bases left between them. From germline, CDR1 is SGHTA and CDR2 FQGNSA. CDR3: CASSLPFLPGGNEQFF. For the CDR3, the DNA is TGTGCCAGCAGCTTACCATTCCTCCCGGGCGGGAATGAGCAGTTCTTC.

This rearrangement joins TRBV30 to TRBJ2-5; D gene ambiguous. Trimming left V 4 bases short and J 1 base short, with 7 bases between. CDR1 GTSNPN and CDR2 SVGIG come from the germline V gene (reference sequence). The length of the CDR3 is 12 residues. CDR3 sequence (DNA): TGTGCCTGGACCTTAGCCCAAGAGACCCAGTACTTC. Protein sequence: CAWTLAQETQYF. The variable domain in full, with the rest retrieved from reference TRBV30 and TRBJ2-5, is SQTIHQWPATLVQPVGSPLSLECTVEGTSNPNLYWYRQAAGRGLQLLFYSVGIGQISSEVPQNLSASRPQDRQFILSSKKLLLSDSGFYLCAWTLAQETQYFGPGTRLLVL.

This chain connects TRBV27 to TRBJ1-2; 10 bases match TRBD1. Trimming took 7 bases from V and 8 from J; bases not matched to a gene: 10. The CDR3 runs 14 residues. Germline lookup yields CDR1 MNHEY and CDR2 SMNVEV (reference sequence). As DNA, the CDR3 is TGTGCCAGCAAAGGGACAGGGGAAGCATGGGGCTACACCTTC. Its translation: CASKGTGEAWGYTF.

The chain couples TRBV12-3 or TRBV12-4 to TRBJ1-4; no clear D. This CDR3 contains 12 residues. V was pared by 3 bases and J by 6 bases, with 5 bases between. CDR3 nucleotide sequence: TGTGCCAGCAGTTTCTCCTATGAAAAACTGTTTTTT. It specifies CASSFSYEKLFF.